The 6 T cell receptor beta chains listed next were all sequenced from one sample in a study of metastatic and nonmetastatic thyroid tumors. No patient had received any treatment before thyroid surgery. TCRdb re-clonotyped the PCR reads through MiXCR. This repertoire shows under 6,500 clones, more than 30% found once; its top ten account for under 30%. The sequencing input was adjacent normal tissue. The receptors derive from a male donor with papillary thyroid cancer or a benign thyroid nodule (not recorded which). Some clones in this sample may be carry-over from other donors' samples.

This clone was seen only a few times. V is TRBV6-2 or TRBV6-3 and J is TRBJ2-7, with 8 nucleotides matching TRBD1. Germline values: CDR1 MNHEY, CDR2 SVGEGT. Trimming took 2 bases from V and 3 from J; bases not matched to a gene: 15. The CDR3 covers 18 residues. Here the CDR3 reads CASSYKQGQGGWGYEQYF. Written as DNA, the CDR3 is TGTGCCAGCAGTTACAAGCAAGGACAGGGAGGATGGGGCTACGAGCAGTACTTC.

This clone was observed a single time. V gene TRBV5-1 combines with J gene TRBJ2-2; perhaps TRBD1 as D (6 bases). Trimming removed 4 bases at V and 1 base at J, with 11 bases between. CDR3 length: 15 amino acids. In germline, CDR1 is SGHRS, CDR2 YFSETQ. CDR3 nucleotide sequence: TGCGCCAGCAGCGTATCGACAGGGAACACCGGGGAGCTGTTTTTT. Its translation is CASSVSTGNTGELFF.

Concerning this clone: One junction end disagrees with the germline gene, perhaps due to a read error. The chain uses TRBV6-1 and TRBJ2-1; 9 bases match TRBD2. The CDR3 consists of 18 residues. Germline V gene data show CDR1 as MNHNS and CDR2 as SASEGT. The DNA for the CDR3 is TGTGCCAGCAGTGAAAACAGCCTCCGCGGAACTAGCGGGCATGAGCAGTTTTTC. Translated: CASSENSLRGTSGHEQFF.

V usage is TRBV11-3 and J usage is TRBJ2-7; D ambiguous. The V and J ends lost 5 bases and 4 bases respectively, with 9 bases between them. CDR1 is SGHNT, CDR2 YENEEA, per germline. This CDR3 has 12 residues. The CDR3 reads CASSPAGYEQYF. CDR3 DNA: TGTGCCAGCAGCCCAGCCGGTTACGAGCAGTACTTC.

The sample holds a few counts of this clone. CDR3 sequence (DNA): TGTGCCATCGATAGCGGGATTTTCACCTACGAGCAGTACTTC. It codes for CAIDSGIFTYEQYF. The chain is built from TRBV6-1 and TRBJ2-7, with 8 positions matching TRBD2. The V gene end was trimmed by 10 bases and the J gene end by 2 bases; junction bases not matched to a gene: 10. Germline CDR1 MNHNS, CDR2 SASEGT. The CDR3 sequence is 14 residues long.

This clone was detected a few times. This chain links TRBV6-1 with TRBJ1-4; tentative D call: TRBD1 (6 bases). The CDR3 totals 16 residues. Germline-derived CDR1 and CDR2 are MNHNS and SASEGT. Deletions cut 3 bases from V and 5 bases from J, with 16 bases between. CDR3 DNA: TGTGCCAGCAGTGACCTAAGCGGACAGTTGAATGAAAAACTGTTTTTT. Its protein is CASSDLSGQLNEKLFF.